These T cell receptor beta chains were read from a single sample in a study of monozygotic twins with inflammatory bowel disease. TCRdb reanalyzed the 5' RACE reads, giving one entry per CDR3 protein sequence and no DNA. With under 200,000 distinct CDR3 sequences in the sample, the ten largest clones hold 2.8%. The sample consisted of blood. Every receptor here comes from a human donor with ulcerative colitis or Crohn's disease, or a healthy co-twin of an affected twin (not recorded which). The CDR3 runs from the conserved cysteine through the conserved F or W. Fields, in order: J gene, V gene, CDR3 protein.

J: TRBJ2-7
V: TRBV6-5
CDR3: CASSYGGSHPHEQYF

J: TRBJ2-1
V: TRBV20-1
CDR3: CSARRVAGGNEQFF

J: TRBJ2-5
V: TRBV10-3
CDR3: CAISESKGFQETQYF

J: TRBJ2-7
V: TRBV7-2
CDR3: CASSIPGTGGEQYF

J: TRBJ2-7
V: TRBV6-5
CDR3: CASSYPPGQGAYEQYF

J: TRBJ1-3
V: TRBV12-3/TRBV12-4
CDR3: CASTLWSVVSGNTIYF

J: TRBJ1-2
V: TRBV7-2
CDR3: CASSLYMGGDGYTF

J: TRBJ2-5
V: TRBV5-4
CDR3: CASIKQGGETQYF

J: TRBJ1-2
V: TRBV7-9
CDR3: CASSLVGETNGYTF

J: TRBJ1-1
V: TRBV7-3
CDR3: CASRQGARNTEAFF

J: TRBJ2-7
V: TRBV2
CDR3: CASSENSYEQYF

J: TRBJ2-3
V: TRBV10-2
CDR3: CASSESKTVPRTDTQYF

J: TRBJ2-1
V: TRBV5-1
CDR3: CASSLGASGRAGYNEQFF

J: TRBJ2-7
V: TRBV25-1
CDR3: CASSAPPGNAYEQYF

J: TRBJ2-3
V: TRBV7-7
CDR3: CASSQGSPRDTQYF

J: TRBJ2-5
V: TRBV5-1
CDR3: CASKEARTQETQYF

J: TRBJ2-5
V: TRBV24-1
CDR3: CATSAPGQLETQYF

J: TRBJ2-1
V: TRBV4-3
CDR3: CASSQARSEQFF

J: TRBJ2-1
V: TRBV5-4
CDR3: CASSGRDRGLNEQFF

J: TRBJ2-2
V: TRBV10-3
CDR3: CAAYTHMNTGELFF

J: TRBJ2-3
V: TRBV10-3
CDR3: CAISVLAGESDTQYF

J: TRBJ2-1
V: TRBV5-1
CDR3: CASSSGQGVNEQFF

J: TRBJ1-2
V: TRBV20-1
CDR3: CNLGVSNYGYTF

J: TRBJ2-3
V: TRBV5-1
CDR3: CASTPRLSGTGTDTQYF

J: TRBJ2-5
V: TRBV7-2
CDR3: CASSSSWGQETQYF

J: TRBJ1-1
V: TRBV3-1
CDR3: CASSQAGNTEAFF

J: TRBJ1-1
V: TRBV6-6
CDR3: CASSYPNLNTEAFF

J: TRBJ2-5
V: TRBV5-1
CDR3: CASSFRTGHQETQYF

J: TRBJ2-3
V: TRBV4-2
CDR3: CASTLRATDTQYF

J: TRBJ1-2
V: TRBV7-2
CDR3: CASTEQGSDGYTF

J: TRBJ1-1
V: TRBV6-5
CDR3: CASSYSPGHLNTEAFF

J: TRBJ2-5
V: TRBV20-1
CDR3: CSARVPRERAQYF

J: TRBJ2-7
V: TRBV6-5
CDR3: CASSYQGNCYF

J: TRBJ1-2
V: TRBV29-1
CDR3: CSTGTVLQVDYGYTF

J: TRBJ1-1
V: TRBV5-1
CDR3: CASSLGIKNTEAFF

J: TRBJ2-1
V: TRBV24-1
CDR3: CATSDLRRGYNEQFF

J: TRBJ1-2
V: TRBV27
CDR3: CASSFRGQYGYTF

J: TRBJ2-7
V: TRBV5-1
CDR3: CASSRNRRGGPYEQYF

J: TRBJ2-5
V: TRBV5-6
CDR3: CASSYGPRLKETQYF